Shown below are 7 T cell receptor beta chains from a single sample sequenced in a study of technical replicates of blood from a handful of donors. Here immunoSEQ multiplex PCR was the method, and the copy in TCRdb shows in-frame clones only, minus some. Seen here are about 62,000 clones, roughly 90% observed once, and the top ten hold around 4.9%. The material sequenced was PBMCs. These receptor sequences come from a human donor in good health. Some clones in this sample may be carry-over from other donors' samples.

The sample holds a few counts of this clone. V gene TRBV7-2 combines with J gene TRBJ2-3; 7 bases match TRBD1. The junction had 9 bases not matched to a gene; V was cut back by 1 base and J by 14 bases. CDR1 and CDR2 from the germline V gene are SGHTA and FQGNSA. The CDR3 runs 13 residues. The CDR3 DNA reads as TGTGCCAGCAGCTTAGGTCAAGGACAGGTTTTGTATTTT. Translated, it gives CASSLGQGQVLYF.

V and J are TRBV9 and TRBJ2-6; TRBD1 matches at 8 bases. Germline trimming cut 2 bases from V and 2 bases from J; bases unmatched to any gene: 12. Germline V gives CDR1 SGDLS, CDR2 YYNGEE. There are 19 residues in the CDR3. This CDR3 reads CASSVGTGQARTGANVLTF. The CDR3 region has the DNA TGTGCCAGCAGCGTTGGAACGGGACAGGCCCGTACTGGGGCCAACGTCCTGACTTTC.

The V gene is TRBV5-4, the J gene TRBJ2-7; 9 positions match TRBD2. The CDR3 extends over 16 amino acids. The V segment lost 0 bases and the J segment 5 bases; nucleotides outside the gene matches: 9. The germline V gene has CDR1 SGHNT and CDR2 YYREEE (reference sequence). This CDR3 reads CASSLGGGRAVDEQYF. DNA for the CDR3: TGTGCCAGCAGCTTGGGCGGCGGGAGGGCCGTCGACGAGCAGTACTTC. The full variable domain, its missing parts supplied by reference TRBV5-4 and TRBJ2-7, is ETGVTQSPTHLIKTRGQQVTLRCSSQSGHNTVSWYQQALGQGPQFIFQYYREEENGRGNFPPRFSGLQFPNYSSELNVNALELDDSALYLCASSLGGGRAVDEQYFGPGTRLTVT.

This chain uses TRBV5-4 with TRBJ1-2; 7 nucleotides align to TRBD1. The V segment lost 4 bases and the J segment 7 bases; nucleotides outside the gene matches: 13. Germline V gene data show CDR1 as SGHNT and CDR2 as YYREEE (reference sequence). This CDR3 region has 15 residues. In DNA form, the CDR3 reads TGTGCCAGCAGCCTAAGTCGACAGGGACGGCGTGGCTACACCTTC. Protein sequence: CASSLSRQGRRGYTF.

The chain uses TRBV25-1 and TRBJ2-7; the match to TRBD1 covers 8 bases. The V gene end was trimmed by 4 bases and the J gene end by 1 base; junction bases not matched to a gene: 9. The germline V gene has CDR1 MGHDK and CDR2 SYGVNS. The CDR3 covers 16 residues. The CDR3 nucleotides are TGTGCCAGCAGTGGATATCGACAGGGGACATCCTACGAGCAGTACTTC. This gives the protein CASSGYRQGTSYEQYF.

The chain links TRBV7-9 to TRBJ2-7, with TRBD1 matching over 8 bases. The CDR3 is 17 residues long. Per the germline V gene, CDR1 is SEHNR and CDR2 is FQNEAQ (reference sequence). J gave up 0 bases and V 5 bases, and 12 bases lay outside the gene matches. CDR3: CASSPLQGAQSSYEQYF. CDR3 nucleotides: TGTGCCAGCAGCCCCCTTCAGGGGGCCCAGAGCTCCTACGAGCAGTACTTC.

V gene TRBV7-2 combines with J gene TRBJ1-1; 8 bases agree with TRBD1. The V and J ends lost 1 base and 5 bases, in that order; junction bases with no gene match: 9. The length of the CDR3 is 16 residues. CDR1 SGHTA and CDR2 FQGNSA come from the germline V gene. CDR3 nucleotides: TGTGCCAGCAGCTTAGTAACAGGGGGTGAGGGTACTGAAGCTTTCTTT. This sequence encodes CASSLVTGGEGTEAFF.